This TCR beta chain was profiled in a study of blood T cell repertoires in COVID-19. At the level of the study: Sites across the United States, Italy and Spain contributed samples from acute and convalescent COVID-19. Sample material is recorded as cDNA or gDNA derived from T cells, B-cell-depleted T cells, or PBMCs.

Germline lookup yields CDR1 MGHDK and CDR2 SYGVNS. Trimming took 9 bases from V and 4 from J; bases not matched to a gene: 11. This CDR3 has 14 amino acids. Authors' data handling: Amplifying reference gene primers gave estimates of nucleated cell counts. Measured with immunoSEQ multiplex PCR; TCRdb has only the in-frame clones, and not every one. The V and J calls and clone size come from that table; D and trimming were worked out from the DNA. Of 20,000 to 30,000 clones listed, approximately 94% are singletons. The V call is TRBV25-1, the J call TRBJ1-2, with 7 bases fitting TRBD1. The sample consisted of peripheral blood. This clonotype was sampled from a human donor in a cohort sampled during active COVID-19. CDR3 coding DNA: TGTGCCAGTTCGTGGACAGGAGCCTTCTATGGCTACACCTTC. Protein sequence: CASSWTGAFYGYTF.